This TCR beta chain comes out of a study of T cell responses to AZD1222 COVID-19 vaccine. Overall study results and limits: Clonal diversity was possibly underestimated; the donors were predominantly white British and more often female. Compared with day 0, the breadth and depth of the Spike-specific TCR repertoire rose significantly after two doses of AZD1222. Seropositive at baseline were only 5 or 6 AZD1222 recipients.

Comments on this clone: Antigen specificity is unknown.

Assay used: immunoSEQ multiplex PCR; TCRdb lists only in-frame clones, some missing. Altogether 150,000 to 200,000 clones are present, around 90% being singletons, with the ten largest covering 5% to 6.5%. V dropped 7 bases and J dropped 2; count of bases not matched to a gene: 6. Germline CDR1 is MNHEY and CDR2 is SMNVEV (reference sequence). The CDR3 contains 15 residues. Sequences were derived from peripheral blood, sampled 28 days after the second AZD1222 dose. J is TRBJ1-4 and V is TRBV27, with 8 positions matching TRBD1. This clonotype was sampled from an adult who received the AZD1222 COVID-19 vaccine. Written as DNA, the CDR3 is TGTGCCAGCAAAGGACAGGGTTGGACTAATGAAAAACTGTTTTTT. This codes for CASKGQGWTNEKLFF.